The present TCR beta chain was sequenced within a study of T cell responses to AZD1222 COVID-19 vaccine. The method was immunoSEQ multiplex PCR; TCRdb's version includes in-frame clones alone and lacks a portion of them. This sample has 25,000 to 35,000 clones, with nearly 95% found just once. Of note for this clone: Its antigen is unidentified.

Study-level findings and limits: Spike-specific TCR breadth and depth rose after two AZD1222 doses.

V was trimmed by 5 bases and J by 3 bases, leaving 10 bases between them. This CDR3 spans 13 amino acids. CDR1 and CDR2 (germline): SEHNR, FQNEAQ (reference sequence). This chain joins TRBV7-9 and TRBJ1-1; D is undetermined. The input for sequencing was peripheral blood, taken on day 0 of AZD1222 vaccination. The TCR sequence derives from an adult in good health. Here the CDR3 DNA reads TGTGCCAGCAGCCTCTCTCATTACACTGAAGCTTTCTTT. Translation gives CASSLSHYTEAFF.